This passage covers 30 T cell receptor beta chains from one sample sequenced in a study of T cell responses to AZD1222 COVID-19 vaccine. Sequencing was performed with immunoSEQ multiplex PCR; in TCRdb, only in-frame clones are kept and a portion is missing. Of 100,000 to 150,000 clones in the sample, around 80% are singletons; the top ten hold about 27%. Material: peripheral blood, obtained 28 days after the second AZD1222 dose. The receptors stem from an adult who received the AZD1222 COVID-19 vaccine.

J is TRBJ2-7 and V is TRBV3-1 (or the pseudogene TRBV3-2); the match to TRBD2 covers 7 bases. The junction had 9 bases not matched to a gene; V was cut back by 4 bases and J by 3 bases. The germline CDR1 and CDR2 sequences are LGHDT and YNNKEL (reference sequence). The CDR3 consists of 15 residues. DNA for the CDR3: TGTGCCAGCAGCCTGAGATCGGGGGGTGGCTACGAGCAGTACTTC. As protein: CASSLRSGGGYEQYF.

The gene calls are TRBV5-4 and TRBJ2-5; the D gene is possibly TRBD2 (6 bases). The CDR3 is 14 amino acids. Between the trimmed V and J ends, which lost 1 base and 2 bases, there was a span of 9 bases. From germline, CDR1 is SGHNT and CDR2 YYREEE (reference sequence). The CDR3 DNA sequence: TGTGCCAGCAGCTTGAGCGGGCGACAAGAGACCCAGTACTTC. It specifies CASSLSGRQETQYF.

The chain carries TRBV3-1 (or the pseudogene TRBV3-2) and TRBJ2-5; D is uncertain. Trimming shortened V by 2 bases and J by 2 bases, and 18 bases separated the two germline ends. The CDR3 is 17 amino acids. From germline, CDR1 is LGHDT and CDR2 YNNKEL (reference sequence). CDR3 region: CASSQQPGPERQETQYF. In nucleotides, the CDR3 is TGTGCCAGCAGCCAACAACCGGGCCCCGAGAGACAAGAGACCCAGTACTTC.

The chain links TRBV30 to TRBJ1-1, with TRBD1 identical over 9 bases. Trimming removed 5 bases from V and 1 base from J; junction bases left unmatched: 5. Germline V gene lookup returns CDR1 GTSNPN and CDR2 SVGIG (reference sequence). The CDR3 runs to 14 residues. The CDR3 reads CAWVGDRANTEAFF. The DNA for the CDR3 is TGTGCCTGGGTCGGGGACAGGGCGAACACTGAAGCTTTCTTT.

The V and J genes are TRBV5-1 and TRBJ2-7; D ambiguous. Germline V gene sequence: CDR1 SGHRS, CDR2 YFSETQ. The CDR3 length is 16 residues. Trimming removed 0 bases at V and 3 bases at J, with 16 bases between. CDR3 nucleotides: TGCGCCAGCAGCTTGGCGCCCGGGCAGTTGAGCTACGAGCAGTACTTC. Translated: CASSLAPGQLSYEQYF.

The CDR3 here is CASSQANALPSGNTIYF. CDR3 DNA: TGCGCCAGCAGCCAAGCAAACGCCTTGCCTTCTGGAAACACCATATATTTT. The chain recombines TRBV4-3 with TRBJ1-3; no reliable D call. Germline CDR1 and CDR2: LGHNA and YSLEER. The CDR3 is 17 residues long. V lost 1 base, J lost 1 base, and 14 bases lay in between.

This chain links TRBV4-1 with TRBJ1-1, with 9 bases fitting TRBD1. The CDR3 loop spans 19 amino acids. With V trimmed by 2 bases and J by 5 bases, 18 bases remained unmatched. Germline V lookup: CDR1 MGHRA, CDR2 YSYEKL. The CDR3 bases are TGCGCCAGCAGCCAAAGTGTGACCGGGACAGGGCGGAGTAGAACTGAAGCTTTCTTT. Protein product: CASSQSVTGTGRSRTEAFF.

This clone was seen only once. The chain carries TRBV5-1 and TRBJ1-1; a weak D match, TRBD1 (5 bases). The V gene's germline CDR1 is SGHRS and CDR2 YFSETQ. The ends were cut back, 7 bases at V and 1 base at J, with 20 bases in the middle. This CDR3 contains 16 residues. DNA of the CDR3: TGCGCCAGCTCCCACCCGCGGGGGGGTGGGAACACTGAAGCTTTCTTT. It yields the protein CASSHPRGGGNTEAFF.

This rearrangement joins TRBV11-2 to TRBJ2-6, with D perhaps TRBD1 or TRBD2 (5 bases each). Trimming removed 2 bases from V and 0 bases from J, with 17 bases in between. The length of the CDR3 is 19 residues. Germline V CDR1 and CDR2: SGHAT, FQNNGV. CDR3 DNA: TGTGCCAGCAGCTTACCCCCGGGACGGTCTAGCTCTGGGGCCAACGTCCTGACTTTC. Protein: CASSLPPGRSSSGANVLTF. The full variable domain, rest sourced from reference TRBV11-2 and TRBJ2-6, is EAGVAQSPRYKIIEKRQSVAFWCNPISGHATLYWYQQILGQGPKLLIQFQNNGVVDDSQLPKDRFSAERLKGVDSTLKIQPAKLEDSAVYLCASSLPPGRSSSGANVLTFGAGSRLTVL.

This clone has more than one count but fewer than ten. This chain uses TRBV28 with TRBJ2-1; tentatively, D is TRBD2 (5 bases). Germline V gene lookup returns CDR1 MDHEN and CDR2 SYDVKM. Trimming stripped 2 bases from V and 5 bases from J, with 13 bases between. This CDR3 is 15 amino acids long. The CDR3 bases are TGTGCCAGCAGTTTACTTGCGGGCCCTAACAATGAGCAGTTCTTC. As protein: CASSLLAGPNNEQFF.

The CDR3 DNA is TGTGCCAGCAGCCCTAGCGGGACAGTGCGGGGGACCCAGTACTTC. This sequence encodes CASSPSGTVRGTQYF. The chain has TRBV7-2 and TRBJ2-5; 9 bases map to TRBD2. This CDR3 has 15 residues. CDR1 is SGHTA and CDR2 is FQGNSA in the germline V gene. The V segment lost 5 bases and the J segment 7 bases; nucleotides outside the gene matches: 11.

This sequence joins TRBV28 and TRBJ1-5; the match to TRBD1 covers 7 bases. The CDR3 runs to 19 residues. Germline lookup yields CDR1 MDHEN and CDR2 SYDVKM. V lost 1 base and J lost 2; bases outside the gene matches: 14. CDR3 bases: TGTGCCAGCAGTTTATTGGGGGACAGATCTACAGAGGGCAATCAGCCCCAGCATTTT. Its translation: CASSLLGDRSTEGNQPQHF.

The chain is built from TRBV4-1 and TRBJ1-2; maybe TRBD1 (6 bases). The CDR3 runs to 15 residues. V was clipped by 3 bases and J by 1 base, with 12 bases between them. Looked up from germline, CDR1 is MGHRA and CDR2 is YSYEKL. The CDR3 region is CASSHLTGSNYGYTF. Written as DNA, the CDR3 is TGCGCCAGCAGCCACCTGACAGGTAGTAACTATGGCTACACCTTC.

V is TRBV15 and J is TRBJ1-2, with a possible D match to TRBD1 (6 bases). Germline loops: CDR1 LNHNV, CDR2 YYDKDF (reference sequence). Deletions cut 2 bases from V and 2 bases from J, with 12 bases between. This CDR3 region has 15 residues. The CDR3: CATSRTDSLNYGYTF. In nucleotides, the CDR3 is TGTGCCACCAGCAGAACGGACAGCTTAAACTATGGCTACACCTTC.

The genes are TRBV4-3 and TRBJ1-5; the match to TRBD1 covers 7 bases. The CDR3 is 15 residues long. Trimming removed 5 bases from V and 1 base from J; junction bases left unmatched: 5. Germline V gene sequence: CDR1 LGHNA, CDR2 YSLEER. This CDR3 reads CASSSLTGSNQPQHF. CDR3 in DNA: TGCGCCAGCAGCTCCCTGACAGGGAGCAATCAGCCCCAGCATTTT.

The chain links TRBV2 to TRBJ1-2; 8 bases align to TRBD1. The germline V gene encodes CDR1 SNHLY and CDR2 FYNNEI. J was trimmed by 6 bases and V by 3 bases; bases with no gene match: 3. The CDR3 is made up of 13 amino acids. CDR3 DNA: TGTGCCAGCAGTGAGGACAGGGACCATGGCTACACCTTC. Translating gives CASSEDRDHGYTF.

The chain uses TRBV28 and TRBJ1-1; unclear D gene. The germline V gene has CDR1 MDHEN and CDR2 SYDVKM. Trimming took 5 bases from V and 5 from J, leaving 15 bases between them. The CDR3 is 14 amino acids. CDR3 sequence: CASSLPRAGTEAFF. The CDR3 DNA sequence: TGTGCCAGCAGTCTACCCCGGGCGGGAACTGAAGCTTTCTTT.

V is TRBV6-5 and J is TRBJ1-4; D is unresolved. The CDR3 runs 13 residues. Deletions cut 6 bases from V and 8 bases from J, with 13 bases between. In germline, CDR1 is MNHEY, CDR2 SVGAGI. For the CDR3, the DNA is TGTGCCAGCAGCGTGTTGAGCGGGGAAAAACTGTTTTTT. Translation gives CASSVLSGEKLFF.

This rearrangement joins TRBV5-5 to TRBJ1-5, with unresolved D. CDR1 and CDR2 (germline): SGHKS, YYEKEE (reference sequence). The CDR3 has 15 residues. V was shortened by 4 bases and J by 2 bases, with 13 bases between the two germline ends. The CDR3 region has the DNA TGTGCCAGCAGCCGAAACACCGAGGGCAATCAGCCCCAGCATTTT. This translates into CASSRNTEGNQPQHF.

The CDR3 bases are TGCACCAGCACCGGACTAGCGGGGGGGCTGTACGAGCAGTACTTC. Its protein is CTSTGLAGGLYEQYF. The chain is built from TRBV1 and TRBJ2-7; TRBD2 reflects the table's D call only, with no check against the DNA. TRBV1 is flagged as a pseudogene. CDR3 size: 15 residues.

By share of the sample, this clone is medium-sized (0.01 to 0.1%). The rearrangement uses TRBV7-9 and TRBJ2-3, with 8 bases that match TRBD2. V dropped 4 bases and J dropped 2; count of bases not matched to a gene: 8. The germline gives CDR1 SEHNR, CDR2 FQNEAQ (reference sequence). This CDR3 is 16 amino acids long. The CDR3 region is CASSSPYSGTTDTQYF. DNA for the CDR3: TGTGCCAGCAGCTCACCCTATAGCGGGACCACAGATACGCAGTATTTT.

J is TRBJ2-1 and V is TRBV4-3; 9 bases line up with TRBD2. There are 16 residues in the CDR3. The germline gives CDR1 LGHNA, CDR2 YSLEER. Trimming took 3 bases from V and 3 from J; bases not matched to a gene: 6. The CDR3 coding sequence is TGCGCCAGCAGCCACCGTCGGACTAGCGACTACAATGAGCAGTTCTTC. Protein product: CASSHRRTSDYNEQFF.

J is TRBJ1-1 and V is TRBV11-2; 7 nucleotides agree with TRBD1. V lost 3 bases to trimming and J lost 6 bases; unmatched junction nucleotides: 10. This CDR3 is 15 amino acids long. Germline V CDR1 and CDR2: SGHAT, FQNNGV. The CDR3 DNA follows: TGTGCCAGCAGCTTTGACAGGGCGCGCACTGCTGAAGCTTTCTTT. It specifies CASSFDRARTAEAFF. The full variable domain, rest sourced from reference TRBV11-2 and TRBJ1-1, is EAGVAQSPRYKIIEKRQSVAFWCNPISGHATLYWYQQILGQGPKLLIQFQNNGVVDDSQLPKDRFSAERLKGVDSTLKIQPAKLEDSAVYLCASSFDRARTAEAFFGQGTRLTVV.

The CDR3 DNA reads TGTGCCAGCAGCCGGACTAGCGGGGGATACTTC. Translation gives CASSRTSGGYF. The chain joins TRBV7-8 to TRBJ2-5; TRBD2 matches at 13 bases. The CDR3 has 11 amino acids. With V trimmed by 5 bases and J by 14 bases, 2 bases remained unmatched. The germline V gene has CDR1 SGHVS and CDR2 FQNEAQ.

The chain couples TRBV2 to TRBJ1-2; D is unresolved. CDR1 is SNHLY, CDR2 FYNNEI, per germline. V was trimmed by 10 bases and J by 2 bases, leaving 14 bases between them. CDR3 length equals 13 residues. The CDR3 region has the DNA TGTGCCACCAAAGGCCCATTCAACTATGGCTACACCTTC. This gives the protein CATKGPFNYGYTF.

This chain joins TRBV4-1 and TRBJ1-2, with TRBD1 as a possible D gene (6 bases). Germline V lookup: CDR1 MGHRA, CDR2 YSYEKL. CDR3 size: 15 residues. The V end lost 1 base, the J end lost 6 bases, and 15 bases lay between the germline ends. Written as DNA, the CDR3 is TGCGCCAGCAGCCAAGTAATACGGGGGCTCGATGGCTACACCTTC. Amino acids: CASSQVIRGLDGYTF.

The chain carries TRBV4-1 and TRBJ1-5; no clear D. Trimming shortened V by 0 bases and J by 9 bases, and 12 bases separated the two germline ends. The CDR3 is 14 amino acids. The germline CDR1 and CDR2 sequences are MGHRA and YSYEKL. The CDR3: CASSQEFGRPPQHF. CDR3 bases: TGCGCCAGCAGCCAAGAATTTGGGCGTCCGCCCCAGCATTTT.

This sequence joins TRBV10-3 and TRBJ2-3, with D unclear. In germline, CDR1 is ENHRY, CDR2 SYGVKD. Trimming removed 7 bases from V and 1 base from J, with 6 bases in between. The CDR3 sequence is 12 residues long. The CDR3 region has the DNA TGTGCCATCATGGTGGGCACAGATACGCAGTATTTT. Translated, it gives CAIMVGTDTQYF.

The chain has TRBV18 and TRBJ1-1; D is uncertain. Germline V gene sequence: CDR1 KGHSH, CDR2 LQKENI. V was cut by 6 bases and J by 0 bases, with 8 bases left in between. CDR3 length equals 13 residues. This CDR3 reads CASSLQVNTEAFF. The DNA for the CDR3 is TGTGCCAGCTCCCTCCAAGTGAACACTGAAGCTTTCTTT.

This clone was observed once. This chain's CDR3 is CASSGQNYGYTF. The CDR3 DNA sequence: TGTGCCAGTAGTGGACAAAACTATGGCTACACCTTC. This chain uses TRBV19 with TRBJ1-2, with D possibly matching TRBD1 (5 bases). The CDR3 length is 12 residues. From germline, CDR1 is LNHDA and CDR2 SQIVND (reference sequence). Trimming left V 5 bases short and J 2 bases short, with 6 bases between.